This TCR beta chain was recorded in a study of T cells after yellow fever vaccination. Germline-derived CDR1 and CDR2 are MGHRA and YSYEKL. With 2 bases removed from V and 7 bases from J, the gap between germline ends came to 12 bases. The CDR3 totals 14 residues. General observations from the study: Contamination of FACS-sorted repertoires by abundant clonotypes from the bulk population could occur. The booster saw the reappearance of most primary-vaccination clones (nearly 98% CD4, about 90% CD8).

Conversion of TCR transcripts into cDNA relied on 5'RACE template switching, which added a universal primer site and UMIs. TCRdb independently ran MiXCR on the 5' RACE reads; one entry per CDR3 protein. The table lists hundreds of thousands of distinct CDR3 sequences, approximately 4% of them singletons. Notes on this clonotype: What it binds is unknown.

Here the sequenced sample was PBMCs, taken 5 days after the yellow fever booster vaccination. The V and J genes are TRBV4-1 and TRBJ1-5, with D perhaps matching TRBD1 (5 bases). This receptor was obtained from a man aged 18 to 35 who received the YFV17D yellow fever vaccine. CDR3 region: CASSQISEGQPQHF. Here the CDR3 DNA reads TGCGCCAGCAGCCAAATAAGCGAGGGGCAGCCCCAGCATTTT.